The 28 T cell receptor beta chains presented below share a single source sample, sequenced in a study of T cells in Graves' hyperthyroidism and ophthalmopathy. Amplification targeted TCR beta CDR3 regions from RNA transcripts. In the first-round RT-PCR of the TCR CDR3, the HTBI primer set was used. Via MiXCR, TCRdb re-called the multiplex PCR reads, giving one row per CDR3 protein. Among roughly 530,000 distinct CDR3 sequences listed, approximately 17% were seen once. Sequencing was carried out using blood. These receptors were obtained from a woman aged 18-30 years with Graves' ophthalmopathy.

J is TRBJ1-2 and V is TRBV29-1, with D possibly TRBD1 on 5 matching bases. Germline CDR1 SQVTM, CDR2 ANQGSEA. This CDR3 has 16 amino acids. The ends were cut back, 0 bases at V and 8 bases at J, with 22 bases in the middle. The CDR3 DNA is TGCAGCGTTGAAGATCGCCGGGGACCGAAGGCCGCGGGCTACACCTTC. It codes for CSVEDRRGPKAAGYTF.

This clonotype was seen ten or more times. V and J are TRBV6-5 and TRBJ1-5; D call uncertain. The CDR3 sequence is 16 residues long. The germline CDR1 and CDR2 sequences are MNHEY and SVGAGI. V lost 2 bases and J lost 5, with 16 bases in between. The CDR3 DNA is TGTGCCAGCAGTTACGCTCTTGTAGGGTCCTATCAGCCCCAGCATTTT. This codes for CASSYALVGSYQPQHF.

This clonotype showed up many times. V usage is TRBV27 and J usage is TRBJ2-7, with D tentatively TRBD1 or TRBD2 (5 bases each). The CDR3 has 14 amino acids. V was pared by 3 bases and J by 3 bases, with 12 bases between. Looked up from germline, CDR1 is MNHEY and CDR2 is SMNVEV (reference sequence). DNA of the CDR3: TGTGCCAGCAGTTTGGGACCGCTAAACTACGAGCAGTACTTC. Its translation is CASSLGPLNYEQYF.

This clonotype was seen repeatedly, ten times or more. The chain combines TRBV2 with TRBJ1-1; D possibly corresponds to TRBD1 (6 bases). V shed 7 bases and J shed 4 bases, with 16 bases lying between them. The CDR3 has 14 residues. Germline assignment: CDR1 SNHLY and CDR2 FYNNEI. Here the CDR3 DNA reads TGTGCCAGCATCGTGGGCCAGGGGTCCACTGAAGCTTTCTTT. Amino acid sequence: CASIVGQGSTEAFF.

This rearrangement joins TRBV5-6 to TRBJ2-2; D tentatively fits TRBD1 or TRBD2 (5 bases each). V gave up 4 bases and J gave up 6 bases, with 19 bases separating them. CDR1 is SGHDT and CDR2 is YYEEEE in the germline V gene. CDR3 length equals 16 residues. CDR3 DNA sequence: TGTGCCAGCAGCGTGGGGACGCAGGGATCAGCCGGGGAGCTGTTTTTT. Amino acids: CASSVGTQGSAGELFF. The whole variable domain, filled in from reference TRBV5-6 and TRBJ2-2, reads DAGVTQSPTHLIKTRGQQVTLRCSPKSGHDTVSWYQQALGQGPQFIFQYYEEEERQRGNFPDRFSGHQFPNYSSELNVNALLLGDSALYLCASSVGTQGSAGELFFGEGSRLTVL.

This clonotype appeared many times. DNA of the CDR3: TGCAGTGCTATAGTTACTAGAAATTATGAGCAGTTCTTC. Translation: CSAIVTRNYEQFF. The chain uses TRBV20-1 and TRBJ2-1, with D possibly matching TRBD2 (5 bases). V was clipped by 4 bases and J by 8 bases, with 15 bases between them. CDR1 and CDR2 (germline): DFQATT, SNEGSKA (reference sequence). The CDR3 extends over 13 amino acids.

This clonotype appeared a few times. A read error may account for a junction end that differs from germline. This chain uses TRBV10-3 with TRBJ1-5; no clear D. This CDR3 region has 16 residues. From germline, CDR1 is ENHRY and CDR2 SYGVKD. The CDR3, as DNA: TGTGCCAGCAGTTCCGGGCGGGCCGATAGCAATCAGCCCCAGCATTTT. Translation gives CASSSGRADSNQPQHF.

This clonotype was recorded many times. The V call is TRBV6-2 or TRBV6-3, the J call TRBJ2-7; no clear D. Trimming took 0 bases from V and 6 from J, leaving 3 bases between them. Germline CDR1 reads MNHEY; CDR2 reads SVGEGT. The CDR3 totals 11 residues. The CDR3 sequence: CASSYSLEQYF. The CDR3 coding sequence is TGTGCCAGCAGTTACTCCCTCGAGCAGTACTTC.

At least ten counts were recorded for this clonotype. This chain joins TRBV7-2 and TRBJ2-5; 11 positions agree with TRBD2. The trim removed 2 bases at V and 7 bases at J, leaving 0 bases unmatched. CDR1 is SGHTA and CDR2 is FQGNSA in the germline V gene. The CDR3 extends over 13 amino acids. The CDR3 DNA reads TGTGCCAGCAGCTTACTAGCGGGAGGGACCCAGTACTTC. Its translation is CASSLLAGGTQYF.

This clonotype occurred many times. This rearrangement joins TRBV6-6 to TRBJ1-2, with no clear D. Trimming shortened V by 2 bases and J by 5 bases, and 15 bases separated the two germline ends. The length of the CDR3 is 15 residues. Germline assignment: CDR1 MNHNY and CDR2 SVGAGI (reference sequence). CDR3 DNA sequence: TGTGCCAGCAGTTACGCGGGCCGGTCGGTTTATGGCTACACCTTC. Residues: CASSYAGRSVYGYTF.

This clonotype showed up just a few times. The rearrangement uses TRBV11-2 and TRBJ2-7; 7 bases line up with TRBD1. The junction had 8 bases not matched to a gene; V was cut back by 8 bases and J by 4 bases. CDR1 SGHAT and CDR2 FQNNGV come from the germline V gene. This CDR3 has 13 amino acids. CDR3 region: CASPGQRAYEQYF. Written as DNA, the CDR3 is TGTGCCAGCCCGGGACAGAGAGCTTACGAGCAGTACTTC.

This clonotype came up many times. The chain recombines TRBV6-1 with TRBJ1-2; D is unresolved. The CDR3 contains 13 residues. Germline CDR1 MNHNS, CDR2 SASEGT. Trimming cost V 4 bases and J 4 bases, with 10 bases left between them. CDR3 sequence reads: CASSATEIYGYTF. The CDR3, as DNA: TGTGCCAGCAGTGCCACAGAAATCTATGGCTACACCTTC.

This clonotype was seen a handful of times. V usage is TRBV3-1 and J usage is TRBJ1-3, with 8 positions matching TRBD1. The ends lost 1 base at V and 2 bases at J; junction bases unmatched: 7. Looked up from germline, CDR1 is LGHDT and CDR2 is YNNKEL (reference sequence). This CDR3 is 17 amino acids long. The chain's CDR3 is CASSQAVTGAAGNTIYF. The DNA of the CDR3 is TGTGCCAGCAGCCAAGCGGTGACAGGGGCAGCTGGAAACACCATATATTTT.

The rearrangement uses TRBV4-2 and TRBJ2-3, with D perhaps TRBD2 (6 bases). V gave up 2 bases and J gave up 3 bases, with 9 bases separating them. The length of the CDR3 is 14 residues. From germline, CDR1 is LGHNA and CDR2 YNFKEQ. The CDR3 DNA sequence: TGTGCCAGCAGCCAAAGTCGGGAGACAGATACGCAGTATTTT. Its protein is CASSQSRETDTQYF.

This clonotype was seen at least ten times. The chain is built from TRBV20-1 and TRBJ2-1; 12 positions agree with TRBD2. Germline trimming cut 4 bases from V and 4 bases from J; bases unmatched to any gene: 2. The CDR3 contains 14 residues. CDR1 and CDR2 (germline): DFQATT, SNEGSKA (reference sequence). This CDR3 is CSATSGRGYNEQFF. The CDR3 region has the DNA TGCAGTGCTACTAGCGGGAGGGGTTACAATGAGCAGTTCTTC.

This chain uses TRBV28 with TRBJ2-1; 7 bases are a match to TRBD1. The CDR3 sequence is 14 residues long. V lost 6 bases, J lost 7 bases, and 9 bases stayed unmatched. Per germline, CDR1 MDHEN and CDR2 SYDVKM. The chain's CDR3 is CASSFTPTGNEQFF. The CDR3 DNA is TGTGCCAGCAGCTTTACCCCGACAGGGAATGAGCAGTTCTTC.

CDR3: CASSYNDRGYEQYF. CDR3 sequence (DNA): TGTGCCAGCAGTTACAACGACAGGGGGTACGAGCAGTACTTC. This chain joins TRBV6-6 and TRBJ2-7, with 9 positions matching TRBD1. The V and J ends lost 2 bases and 4 bases, in that order; junction bases with no gene match: 3. Germline loops: CDR1 MNHNY, CDR2 SVGAGI (reference sequence). The CDR3 covers 14 residues.

This clonotype has a count of ten or more. The V and J genes are TRBV2 and TRBJ1-2, with D hard to call. Germline CDR1 SNHLY, CDR2 FYNNEI. CDR3 length: 12 residues. The ends were cut back, 8 bases at V and 6 bases at J, with 13 bases in the middle. The CDR3 coding sequence is TGTGCCAGCTTCGCAGGATTCCATGGCTACACCTTC. Translated: CASFAGFHGYTF.

This clonotype was counted a few times. The chain has TRBV14 and TRBJ2-7; D may be TRBD2 (6 bases). Trimming left V 4 bases short and J 3 bases short, with 16 bases between. The CDR3 is made up of 15 amino acids. Germline lookup yields CDR1 SGHDN and CDR2 FVKESK. The DNA for the CDR3 is TGTGCCAGCAGCCTGCCGGGGGTACCCGTCTACGAGCAGTACTTC. Its protein is CASSLPGVPVYEQYF. Full variable domain (rest looked up from reference TRBV14 and TRBJ2-7): EAGVTQFPSHSVIEKGQTVTLRCDPISGHDNLYWYRRVMGKEIKFLLHFVKESKQDESGMPNNRFLAERTGGTYSTLKVQPAELEDSGVYFCASSLPGVPVYEQYFGPGTRLTVT.

This clonotype has just a few counts. The gene calls are TRBV29-1 and TRBJ1-1; D uncertain. The CDR3 has 11 residues. V was trimmed by 3 bases and J by 6 bases, leaving 8 bases between them. Per the germline V gene, CDR1 is SQVTM and CDR2 is ANQGSEA. CDR3 protein: CSVEEDPEAFF. The CDR3 DNA reads as TGCAGCGTTGAGGAGGACCCTGAAGCTTTCTTT.

This clonotype was counted only a few times. This chain's CDR3 is CASSPGGVGSYNSPLHF. CDR3 coding DNA: TGTGCCAGCAGCCCAGGGGGCGTGGGCTCCTATAATTCACCCCTCCACTTT. The V call is TRBV7-8, the J call TRBJ1-6; 8 nucleotides align to TRBD1. The CDR3 length is 17 residues. Germline V gene lookup returns CDR1 SGHVS and CDR2 FQNEAQ. The V segment lost 5 bases and the J segment 0 bases; nucleotides outside the gene matches: 6.

The chain links TRBV7-9 to TRBJ2-5; 10 nucleotides line up with TRBD2. The V and J ends lost 3 bases and 5 bases, in that order; junction bases with no gene match: 9. Germline CDR1 is SEHNR and CDR2 is FQNEAQ (reference sequence). The CDR3 is 16 amino acids. CDR3 in DNA: TGTGCCAGCAGCTTGGTCAGCGGGGGGGCTTGGGAGACCCAGTACTTC. Its translation is CASSLVSGGAWETQYF.

This sequence joins TRBV19 and TRBJ1-1; the D is unclear. The CDR3 length is 13 residues. With 3 bases removed from V and 2 bases from J, the gap between germline ends came to 7 bases. CDR1 is LNHDA, CDR2 SQIVND, per germline (reference sequence). CDR3 sequence reads: CASSIGFNTEAFF. CDR3 nucleotides: TGTGCCAGTAGTATTGGGTTCAACACTGAAGCTTTCTTT.

The chain couples TRBV19 to TRBJ1-6; no definite D call. The CDR3 spans 13 residues. Germline V gene lookup returns CDR1 LNHDA and CDR2 SQIVND (reference sequence). Trimming left V 9 bases short and J 7 bases short, with 13 bases between. The CDR3 nucleotides read TGTGCCAGCAGAGGGATGGGGAATTCACCCCTCCACTTT. It encodes CASRGMGNSPLHF.

This clonotype was observed a few times. The gene calls are TRBV9 and TRBJ2-7, with D perhaps TRBD1 or TRBD2 (5 bases each). The CDR3 runs 15 residues. The V gene's germline CDR1 is SGDLS and CDR2 YYNGEE. Between the trimmed V and J ends, which lost 3 bases and 2 bases, there was a span of 15 bases. CDR3 sequence reads: CASSADPGTPYEQYF. The CDR3 region has the DNA TGTGCCAGCAGCGCCGACCCCGGGACCCCCTACGAGCAGTACTTC. Drawing the rest from reference TRBV9 and TRBJ2-7, the complete variable domain is DSGVTQTPKHLITATGQRVTLRCSPRSGDLSVYWYQQSLDQGLQFLIQYYNGEERAKGNILERFSAQQFPDLHSELNLSSLELGDSALYFCASSADPGTPYEQYFGPGTRLTVT.

The count of this clonotype is one. The chain has TRBV11-2 and TRBJ2-1; TRBD1 aligns across 8 bases. Germline loops: CDR1 SGHAT, CDR2 FQNNGV. The CDR3 is 15 residues long. V gave up 5 bases and J gave up 10 bases; unmatched junction bases: 13. Here the CDR3 reads CASSPSDRVEREQFF. The CDR3 coding sequence is TGTGCCAGCAGCCCCTCGGACAGGGTAGAACGAGAGCAGTTCTTC. Using reference TRBV11-2 and TRBJ2-1 for the parts outside the CDR3, the full variable domain is EAGVAQSPRYKIIEKRQSVAFWCNPISGHATLYWYQQILGQGPKLLIQFQNNGVVDDSQLPKDRFSAERLKGVDSTLKIQPAKLEDSAVYLCASSPSDRVEREQFFGPGTRLTVL.

This clonotype was counted many times. This chain joins TRBV7-3 and TRBJ1-1, with D perhaps TRBD1 (6 bases). Germline V gene sequence: CDR1 SGHTA, CDR2 FQGTGA. V was cut by 4 bases and J by 4 bases, with 10 bases left in between. The CDR3 loop spans 13 amino acids. CDR3 bases: TGTGCCAGCAGCTCAACAGGGTCCACTGAAGCTTTCTTT. It is translated as CASSSTGSTEAFF.

CDR3 loop: CATVDREDTEAFF. The DNA for the CDR3 is TGTGCCACCGTCGACAGGGAGGACACTGAAGCTTTCTTT. The chain couples TRBV28 to TRBJ1-1; 7 bases are shared with TRBD1. Germline assignment: CDR1 MDHEN and CDR2 SYDVKM. Trimming cost V 10 bases and J 3 bases; bases outside gene matches: 8. The CDR3 length is 13 residues.